This TCR beta chain derives from a study of shared clonotypes between healthy human individuals. Whole-study results and caveats: Against clonotypes common to all four donors, non-shared ones had lower generation probabilities.

Germline assignment: CDR1 SGHAT and CDR2 FQNNGV. The CDR3 is 15 residues long. The V end was cut by 3 bases, the J end by 0 bases, with 9 bases between. Cells designated naive CD8 were CD45RO-negative and were positively selected for CCR7, with terminally differentiated effector memory CD45RA+ cells excluded. A 200 ng quantity of DNA, 30,000 to 35,000 T cell genomes, went into the sorted-subset replicate PCRs. Sequenced by immunoSEQ multiplex PCR; TCRdb stores in-frame clones only, minus some. The data contain around 1,900,000 clones, around 93% of them singletons. In its sample, this clone was seen a few times. Antigen unknown.

The rearrangement uses TRBV11-2 and TRBJ1-3; D gene unclear. Sequencing was done on a sample of naive CD8+ T cells from PBMCs. The sequence derives from a man younger than 35 in good health. Some clones in this sample may be carry-over from other donors' samples. CDR3 region: CASSFTSRSGNTIYF. The DNA for the CDR3 is TGTGCCAGCAGCTTCACGTCCCGCTCTGGAAACACCATATATTTT.